This T cell receptor beta chain comes out of a study of sequential checkpoint blockade in melanoma. Treatment noted: randomized to nivolumab then ipilimumab (arm A) or the reverse (arm B). Sorted cells were live CD3+CD8+, lacking CD19 and CD56, from PBMCs. Sequenced by immunoSEQ multiplex PCR; TCRdb stores in-frame clones only, minus some. The sample shows about 1,700 clones, under 85% of them seen only once. The V gene end was trimmed by 8 bases and the J gene end by 3 bases; junction bases not matched to a gene: 6. CDR3 length equals 13 residues. Germline lookup yields CDR1 MGHDK and CDR2 SYGVNS. This clonotype was obtained from a human donor with melanoma. The sample consisted of CD8+ T cells sorted from blood (inferred from file names), taken from a patient given nivolumab and ipilimumab in sequence. V gene TRBV25-1 combines with J gene TRBJ2-7; 8 bases align to TRBD2. The CDR3 DNA follows: TGTGCCAGCCGGGGGGGGGATTACTACGAGCAGTACTTC. Amino acid sequence: CASRGGDYYEQYF.